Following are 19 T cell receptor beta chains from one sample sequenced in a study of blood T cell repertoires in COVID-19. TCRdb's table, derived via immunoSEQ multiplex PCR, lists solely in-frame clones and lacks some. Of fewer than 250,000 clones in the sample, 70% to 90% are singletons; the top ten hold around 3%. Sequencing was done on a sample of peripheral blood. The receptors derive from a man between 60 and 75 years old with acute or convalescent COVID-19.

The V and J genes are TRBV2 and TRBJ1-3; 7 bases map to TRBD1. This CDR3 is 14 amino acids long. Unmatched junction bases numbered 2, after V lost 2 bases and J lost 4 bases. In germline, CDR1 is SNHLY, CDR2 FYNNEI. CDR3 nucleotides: TGTGCCAGCAGTGAACAGGGGGGCGGAAACACCATATATTTT. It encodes CASSEQGGGNTIYF.

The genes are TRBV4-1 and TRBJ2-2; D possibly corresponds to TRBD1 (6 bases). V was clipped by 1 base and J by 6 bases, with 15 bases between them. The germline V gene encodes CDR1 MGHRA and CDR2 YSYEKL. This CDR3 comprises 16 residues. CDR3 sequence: CASSQAPARGPGELFF. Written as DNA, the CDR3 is TGCGCCAGCAGCCAAGCCCCCGCCAGGGGCCCCGGGGAGCTGTTTTTT.

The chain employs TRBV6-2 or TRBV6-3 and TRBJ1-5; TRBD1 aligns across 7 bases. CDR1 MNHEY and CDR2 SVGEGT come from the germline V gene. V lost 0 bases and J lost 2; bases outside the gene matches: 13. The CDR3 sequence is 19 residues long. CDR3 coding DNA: TGTGCCAGCAGTTACTCCGAGTGGCGGCGCGACAGGGGCAATCAGCCCCAGCATTTT. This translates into CASSYSEWRRDRGNQPQHF.

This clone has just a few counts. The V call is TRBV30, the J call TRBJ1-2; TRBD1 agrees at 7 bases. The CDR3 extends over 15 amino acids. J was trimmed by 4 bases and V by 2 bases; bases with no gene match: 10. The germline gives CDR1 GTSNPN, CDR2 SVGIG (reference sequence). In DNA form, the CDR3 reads TGTGCCTGGAGTCCCTTTGACAGGGCGAGCTATGGCTACACCTTC. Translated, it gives CAWSPFDRASYGYTF.

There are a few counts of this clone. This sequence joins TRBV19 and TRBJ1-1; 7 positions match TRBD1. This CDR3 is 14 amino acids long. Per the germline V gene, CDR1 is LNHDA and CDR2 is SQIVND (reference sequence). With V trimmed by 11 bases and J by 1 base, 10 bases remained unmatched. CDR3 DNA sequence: TGTGCCTCCTCCAACAGGGGTGCGAACACTGAAGCTTTCTTT. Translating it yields CASSNRGANTEAFF. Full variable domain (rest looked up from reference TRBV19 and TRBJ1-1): DGGITQSPKYLFRKEGQNVTLSCEQNLNHDAMYWYRQDPGQGLRLIYYSQIVNDFQKGDIAEGYSVSREKKESFPLTVTSAQKNPTAFYLCASSNRGANTEAFFGQGTRLTVV.

The CDR3 nucleotides are TGTGCCAGCAGCCATCGGACTTCCAGCTCCTACGAGCAGTACTTC. Encoded protein: CASSHRTSSSYEQYF. The chain couples TRBV14 to TRBJ2-7, with a tentative D call TRBD2 (5 bases). Trimming shortened V by 3 bases and J by 0 bases, and 12 bases separated the two germline ends. The germline V gene has CDR1 SGHDN and CDR2 FVKESK. This CDR3 is 15 amino acids long.

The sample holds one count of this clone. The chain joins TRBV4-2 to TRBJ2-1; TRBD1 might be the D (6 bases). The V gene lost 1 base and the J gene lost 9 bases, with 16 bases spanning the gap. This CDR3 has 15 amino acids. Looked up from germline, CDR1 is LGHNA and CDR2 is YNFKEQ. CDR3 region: CASSQVQTPGVEQFF. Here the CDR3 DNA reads TGTGCCAGCAGCCAAGTCCAAACCCCAGGGGTTGAGCAGTTCTTC.

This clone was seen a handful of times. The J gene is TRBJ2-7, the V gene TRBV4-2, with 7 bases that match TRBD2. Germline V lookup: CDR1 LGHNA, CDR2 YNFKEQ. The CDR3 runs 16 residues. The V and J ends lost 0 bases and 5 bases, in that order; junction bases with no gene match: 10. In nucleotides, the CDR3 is TGTGCCAGCAGCCAAGACCCCGTTGGGGGGGTCGACGAGCAGTACTTC. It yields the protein CASSQDPVGGVDEQYF.

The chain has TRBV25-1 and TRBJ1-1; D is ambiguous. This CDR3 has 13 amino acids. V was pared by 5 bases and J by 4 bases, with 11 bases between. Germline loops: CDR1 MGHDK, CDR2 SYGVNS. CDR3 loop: CASSQRGRTEAFF. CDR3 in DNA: TGTGCCAGCAGTCAACGAGGGCGCACTGAAGCTTTCTTT.

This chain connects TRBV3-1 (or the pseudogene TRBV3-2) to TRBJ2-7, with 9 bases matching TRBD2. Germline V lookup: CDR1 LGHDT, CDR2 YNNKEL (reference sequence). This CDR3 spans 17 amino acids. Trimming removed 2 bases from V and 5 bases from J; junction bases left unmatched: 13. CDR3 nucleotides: TGTGCCAGCAGCCAACATCAGACAGCGGGGGGTAGACACGAGCAGTACTTC. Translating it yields CASSQHQTAGGRHEQYF.

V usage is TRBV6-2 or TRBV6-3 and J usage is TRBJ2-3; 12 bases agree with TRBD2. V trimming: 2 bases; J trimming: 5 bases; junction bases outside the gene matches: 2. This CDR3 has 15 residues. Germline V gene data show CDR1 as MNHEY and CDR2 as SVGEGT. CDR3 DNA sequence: TGTGCCAGCAGTTACCCGACTAGCGGGGGAGATACGCAGTATTTT. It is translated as CASSYPTSGGDTQYF.

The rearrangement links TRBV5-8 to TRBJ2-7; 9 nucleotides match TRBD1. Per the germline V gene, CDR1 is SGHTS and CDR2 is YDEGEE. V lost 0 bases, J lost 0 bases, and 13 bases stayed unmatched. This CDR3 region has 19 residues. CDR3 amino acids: CASSLAHGQGRAHSYEQYF. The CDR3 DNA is TGTGCCAGCAGCTTGGCTCATGGACAGGGGCGGGCTCACTCCTACGAGCAGTACTTC.

This CDR3 reads CASSQDRREAFF. Written as DNA, the CDR3 is TGTGCCAGCAGCCAAGATCGGAGGGAAGCTTTCTTT. This chain joins TRBV3-1 (or the pseudogene TRBV3-2) and TRBJ1-1; D is unresolved. Trimming shortened V by 0 bases and J by 8 bases, and 7 bases separated the two germline ends. The CDR3 consists of 12 residues. The germline gives CDR1 LGHDT, CDR2 YNNKEL (reference sequence).

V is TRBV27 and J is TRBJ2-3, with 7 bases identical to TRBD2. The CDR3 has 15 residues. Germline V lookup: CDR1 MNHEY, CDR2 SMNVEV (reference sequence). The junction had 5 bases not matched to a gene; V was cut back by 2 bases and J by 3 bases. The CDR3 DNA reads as TGTGCCAGCAGTTTACGGGGGGAAGGAACAGATACGCAGTATTTT. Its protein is CASSLRGEGTDTQYF.

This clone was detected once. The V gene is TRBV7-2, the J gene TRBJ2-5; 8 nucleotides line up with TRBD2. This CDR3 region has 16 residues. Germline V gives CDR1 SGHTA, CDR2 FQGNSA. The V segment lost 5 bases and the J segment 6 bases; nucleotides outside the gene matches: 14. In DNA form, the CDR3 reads TGTGCCAGCAGCCCTCCCCCCGGGGGGGCCGGGAAGACCCAGTACTTC. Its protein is CASSPPPGGAGKTQYF.

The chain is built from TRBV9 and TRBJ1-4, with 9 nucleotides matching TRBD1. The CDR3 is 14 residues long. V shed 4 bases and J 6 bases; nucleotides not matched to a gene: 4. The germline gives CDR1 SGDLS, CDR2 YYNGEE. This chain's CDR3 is CASSPGTGYEKLFF. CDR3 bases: TGTGCCAGCAGCCCCGGGACAGGGTATGAAAAACTGTTTTTT.

The CDR3 is CASSQDKDRNYEQYF. The DNA for the CDR3 is TGTGCCAGCAGCCAAGATAAGGACAGAAACTACGAGCAGTACTTC. The chain joins TRBV3-1 (or the pseudogene TRBV3-2) to TRBJ2-7; D possibly corresponds to TRBD1 (6 bases). Germline V gene data show CDR1 as LGHDT and CDR2 as YNNKEL (reference sequence). The CDR3 totals 15 residues. Deletions cut 0 bases from V and 3 bases from J, with 12 bases between.

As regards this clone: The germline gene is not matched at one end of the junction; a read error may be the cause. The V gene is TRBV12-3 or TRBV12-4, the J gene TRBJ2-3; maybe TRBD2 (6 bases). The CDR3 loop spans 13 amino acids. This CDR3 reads CASSLTSTDTQYF. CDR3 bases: TGTGCCAGCAGCCTTACTAGCACGGATACGCAGTATTTT.

CDR3 protein: CASSQARASGANVLTF. CDR3 DNA: TGCGCCAGCAGCCAAGCCAGGGCTTCTGGGGCCAACGTCCTGACTTTC. This chain links TRBV4-1 with TRBJ2-6; D may be TRBD1 (5 bases). Trimming pared 1 base from V and 1 base from J, leaving 8 bases between. The germline V gene encodes CDR1 MGHRA and CDR2 YSYEKL. The CDR3 is 16 residues long.